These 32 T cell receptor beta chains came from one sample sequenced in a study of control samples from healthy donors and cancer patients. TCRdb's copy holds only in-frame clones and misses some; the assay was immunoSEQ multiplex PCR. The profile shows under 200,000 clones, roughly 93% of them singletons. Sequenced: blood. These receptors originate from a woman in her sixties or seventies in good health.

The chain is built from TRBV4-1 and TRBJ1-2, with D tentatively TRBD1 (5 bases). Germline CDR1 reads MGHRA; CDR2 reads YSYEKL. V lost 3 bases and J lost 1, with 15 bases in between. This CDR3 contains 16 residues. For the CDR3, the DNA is TGCGCCAGCAGCCACCCCTCAGGGCTATATAACTATGGCTACACCTTC. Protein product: CASSHPSGLYNYGYTF.

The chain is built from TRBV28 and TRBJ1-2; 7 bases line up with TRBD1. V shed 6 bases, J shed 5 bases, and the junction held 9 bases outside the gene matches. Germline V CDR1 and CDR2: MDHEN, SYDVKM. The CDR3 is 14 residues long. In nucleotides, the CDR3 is TGTGCCAGCAGGACTCGGGACAGAAGATATGGCTACACCTTC. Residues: CASRTRDRRYGYTF.

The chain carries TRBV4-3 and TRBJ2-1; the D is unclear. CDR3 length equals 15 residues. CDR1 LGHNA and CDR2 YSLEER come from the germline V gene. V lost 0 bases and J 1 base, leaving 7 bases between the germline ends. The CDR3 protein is CASSQDFGSYNEQFF. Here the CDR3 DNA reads TGCGCCAGCAGCCAAGATTTTGGTTCCTACAATGAGCAGTTCTTC.

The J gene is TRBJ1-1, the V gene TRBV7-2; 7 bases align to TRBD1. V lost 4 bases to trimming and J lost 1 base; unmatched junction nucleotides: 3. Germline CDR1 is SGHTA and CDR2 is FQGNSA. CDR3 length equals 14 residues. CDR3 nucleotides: TGTGCCAGCAGCTCCCAGGGGGAGAACACTGAAGCTTTCTTT. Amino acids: CASSSQGENTEAFF.

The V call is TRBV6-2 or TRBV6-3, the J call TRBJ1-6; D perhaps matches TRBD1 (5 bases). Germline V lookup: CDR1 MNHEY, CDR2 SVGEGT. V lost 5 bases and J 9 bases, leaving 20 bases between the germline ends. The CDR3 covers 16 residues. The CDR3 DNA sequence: TGTGCCAGCAGTCAAAAGTCACCGGGTGGGGGTTCACCCCTCCACTTT. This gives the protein CASSQKSPGGGSPLHF.

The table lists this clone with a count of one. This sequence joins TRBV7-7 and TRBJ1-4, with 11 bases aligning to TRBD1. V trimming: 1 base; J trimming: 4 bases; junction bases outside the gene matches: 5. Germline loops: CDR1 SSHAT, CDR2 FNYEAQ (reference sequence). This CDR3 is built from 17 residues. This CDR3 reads CASSLGTGGHGNEKLFF. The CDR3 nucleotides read TGTGCCAGCAGCTTAGGGACAGGGGGCCATGGTAATGAAAAACTGTTTTTT. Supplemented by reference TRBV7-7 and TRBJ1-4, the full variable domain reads GAGVSQSPRYKVTKRGQDVTLRCDPISSHATLYWYQQALGQGPEFLTYFNYEAQPDKSGLPSDRFSAERPEGSISTLTIQRTEQRDSAMYRCASSLGTGGHGNEKLFFGSGTQLSVL.

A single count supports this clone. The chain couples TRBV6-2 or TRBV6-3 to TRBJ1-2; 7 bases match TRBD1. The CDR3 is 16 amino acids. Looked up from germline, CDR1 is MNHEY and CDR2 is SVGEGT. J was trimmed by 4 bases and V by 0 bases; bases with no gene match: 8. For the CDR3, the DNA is TGTGCCAGCAGTTACTCGATTGGGACAGCGGCCTATGGCTACACCTTC. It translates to CASSYSIGTAAYGYTF.

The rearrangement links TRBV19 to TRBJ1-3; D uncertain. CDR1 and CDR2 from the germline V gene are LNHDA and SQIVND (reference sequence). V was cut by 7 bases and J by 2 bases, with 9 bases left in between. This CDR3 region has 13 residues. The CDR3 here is CASKTTPGNTIYF. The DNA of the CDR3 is TGTGCCAGTAAGACGACGCCTGGAAACACCATATATTTT.

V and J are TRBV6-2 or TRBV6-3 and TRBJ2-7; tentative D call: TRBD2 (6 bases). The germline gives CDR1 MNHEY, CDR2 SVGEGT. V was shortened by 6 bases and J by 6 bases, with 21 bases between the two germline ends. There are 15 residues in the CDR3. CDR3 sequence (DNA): TGTGCCAGCAGCCCCCCCATTAGGAGGGGTGGCGAGCAGTACTTC. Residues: CASSPPIRRGGEQYF.

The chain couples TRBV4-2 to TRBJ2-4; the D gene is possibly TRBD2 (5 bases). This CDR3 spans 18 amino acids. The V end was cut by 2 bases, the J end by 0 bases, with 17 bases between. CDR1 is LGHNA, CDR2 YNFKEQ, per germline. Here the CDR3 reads CASSQLLFERGAKNIQYF. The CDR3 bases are TGTGCCAGCAGCCAATTGTTGTTTGAACGGGGAGCCAAAAACATTCAGTACTTC.

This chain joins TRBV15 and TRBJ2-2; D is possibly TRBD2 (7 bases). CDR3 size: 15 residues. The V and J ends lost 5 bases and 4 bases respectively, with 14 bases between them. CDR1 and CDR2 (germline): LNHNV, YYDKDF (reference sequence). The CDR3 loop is CATSYQGRVTGELFF. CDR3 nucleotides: TGTGCCACCAGCTATCAGGGGAGGGTCACCGGGGAGCTGTTTTTT. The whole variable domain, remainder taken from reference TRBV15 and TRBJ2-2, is DAMVIQNPRYQVTQFGKPVTLSCSQTLNHNVMYWYQQKSSQAPKLLFHYYDKDFNNEADTPDNFQSRRPNTSFCFLDIRSPGLGDTAMYLCATSYQGRVTGELFFGEGSRLTVL.

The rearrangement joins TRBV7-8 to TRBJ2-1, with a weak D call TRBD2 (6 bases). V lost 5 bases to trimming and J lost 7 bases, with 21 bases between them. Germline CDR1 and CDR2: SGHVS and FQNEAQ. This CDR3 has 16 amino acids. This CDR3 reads CASSPPLRDLGNEQFF. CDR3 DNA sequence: TGTGCCAGCAGCCCCCCCTTGCGGGACCTTGGGAATGAGCAGTTCTTC. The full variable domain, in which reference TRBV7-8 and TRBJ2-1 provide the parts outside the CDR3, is GAGVSQSPRYKVAKRGQDVALRCDPISGHVSLFWYQQALGQGPEFLTYFQNEAQLDKSGLPSDRFFAERPEGSVSTLKIQRTQQEDSAVYLCASSPPLRDLGNEQFFGPGTRLTVL.

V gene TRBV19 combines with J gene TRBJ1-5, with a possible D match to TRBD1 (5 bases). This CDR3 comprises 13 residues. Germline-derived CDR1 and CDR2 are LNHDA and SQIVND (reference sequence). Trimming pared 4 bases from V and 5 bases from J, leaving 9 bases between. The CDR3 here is CASSTTGYQPQHF. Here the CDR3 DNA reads TGTGCCAGTAGTACTACAGGATATCAGCCCCAGCATTTT.

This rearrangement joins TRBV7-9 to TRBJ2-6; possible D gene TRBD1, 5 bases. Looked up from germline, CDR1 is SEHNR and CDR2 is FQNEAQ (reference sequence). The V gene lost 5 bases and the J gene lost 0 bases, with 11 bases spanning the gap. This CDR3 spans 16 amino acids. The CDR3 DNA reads TGTGCCAGCAGCCCGGACACCCTCTCTGGGGCCAACGTCCTGACTTTC. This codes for CASSPDTLSGANVLTF.

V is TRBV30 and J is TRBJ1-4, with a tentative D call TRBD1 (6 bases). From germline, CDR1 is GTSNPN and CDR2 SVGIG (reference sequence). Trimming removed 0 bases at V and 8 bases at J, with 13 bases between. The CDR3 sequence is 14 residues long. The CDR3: CAWSVGARREKLFF. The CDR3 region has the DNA TGTGCCTGGAGTGTGGGGGCGCGACGAGAAAAACTGTTTTTT.

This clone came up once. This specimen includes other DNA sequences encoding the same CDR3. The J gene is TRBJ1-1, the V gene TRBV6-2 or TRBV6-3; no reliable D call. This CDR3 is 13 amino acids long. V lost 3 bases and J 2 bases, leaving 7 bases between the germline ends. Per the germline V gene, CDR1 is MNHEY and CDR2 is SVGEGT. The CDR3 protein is CASSYTGNTEAFF. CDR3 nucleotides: TGTGCCAGCAGTTATACGGGCAACACTGAAGCTTTCTTT.

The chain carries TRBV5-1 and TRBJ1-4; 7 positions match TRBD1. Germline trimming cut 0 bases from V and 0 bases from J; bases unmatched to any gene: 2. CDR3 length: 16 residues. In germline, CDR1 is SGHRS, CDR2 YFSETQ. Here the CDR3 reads CASSLDRGATNEKLFF. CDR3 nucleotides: TGCGCCAGCAGCTTGGACAGGGGAGCAACTAATGAAAAACTGTTTTTT.

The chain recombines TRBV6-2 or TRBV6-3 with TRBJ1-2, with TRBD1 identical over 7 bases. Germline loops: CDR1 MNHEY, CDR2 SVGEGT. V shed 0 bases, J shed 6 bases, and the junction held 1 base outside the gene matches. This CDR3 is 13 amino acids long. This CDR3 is CASSYSTGNGYTF. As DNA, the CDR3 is TGTGCCAGCAGTTACTCGACAGGGAATGGCTACACCTTC.

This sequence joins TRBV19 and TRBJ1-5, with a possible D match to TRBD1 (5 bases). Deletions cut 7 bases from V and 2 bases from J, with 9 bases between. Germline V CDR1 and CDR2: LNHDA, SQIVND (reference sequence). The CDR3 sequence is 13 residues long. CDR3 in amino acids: CASTGRGNQPQHF. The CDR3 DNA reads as TGTGCCAGTACTGGCAGGGGCAATCAGCCCCAGCATTTT.

The CDR3 here is CATSRDRHSNQPQHF. The CDR3 region has the DNA TGTGCCACCAGCAGGGACAGGCATAGCAATCAGCCCCAGCATTTT. The rearrangement uses TRBV15 and TRBJ1-5; TRBD1 aligns across 7 bases. Germline V gives CDR1 LNHNV, CDR2 YYDKDF (reference sequence). The trim removed 3 bases at V and 0 bases at J, leaving 2 bases unmatched. There are 15 residues in the CDR3. Combining the CDR3 with reference TRBV15 and TRBJ1-5 gives the whole variable domain DAMVIQNPRYQVTQFGKPVTLSCSQTLNHNVMYWYQQKSSQAPKLLFHYYDKDFNNEADTPDNFQSRRPNTSFCFLDIRSPGLGDTAMYLCATSRDRHSNQPQHFGDGTRLSIL.

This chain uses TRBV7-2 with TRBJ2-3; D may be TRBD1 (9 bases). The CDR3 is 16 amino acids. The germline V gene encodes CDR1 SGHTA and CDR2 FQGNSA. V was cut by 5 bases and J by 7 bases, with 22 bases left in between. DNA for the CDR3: TGTGCCAGCAGCCCCCTAAGCGGGGGACAGGGCAATACGCAGTATTTT. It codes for CASSPLSGGQGNTQYF.

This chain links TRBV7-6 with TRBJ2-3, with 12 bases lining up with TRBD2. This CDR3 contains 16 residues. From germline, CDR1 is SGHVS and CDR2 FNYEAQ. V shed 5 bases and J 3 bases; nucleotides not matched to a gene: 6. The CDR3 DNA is TGTGCCAGCAGCAAGCTAGCGGGGGGGCTGACAGATACGCAGTATTTT. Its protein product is CASSKLAGGLTDTQYF.

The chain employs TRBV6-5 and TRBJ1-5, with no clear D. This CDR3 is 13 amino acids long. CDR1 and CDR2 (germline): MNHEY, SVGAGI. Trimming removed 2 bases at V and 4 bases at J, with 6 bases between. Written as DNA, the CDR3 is TGTGCCAGCAGTTACCTAAAAAATCAGCCCCAGCATTTT. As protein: CASSYLKNQPQHF.

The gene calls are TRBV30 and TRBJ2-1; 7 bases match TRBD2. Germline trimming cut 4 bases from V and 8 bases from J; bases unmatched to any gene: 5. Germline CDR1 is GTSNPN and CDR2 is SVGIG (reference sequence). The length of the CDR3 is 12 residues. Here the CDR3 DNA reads TGTGCCTGGATCGGGGGAGGGGATGAGCAGTTCTTC. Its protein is CAWIGGGDEQFF.

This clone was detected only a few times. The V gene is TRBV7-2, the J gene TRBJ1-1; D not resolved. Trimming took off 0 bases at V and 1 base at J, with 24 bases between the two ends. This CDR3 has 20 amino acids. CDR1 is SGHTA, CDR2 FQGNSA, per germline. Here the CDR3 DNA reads TGTGCCAGCAGCTTAGCTATCTCGGGAAGGCTCACGGCGGGGAACACTGAAGCTTTCTTT. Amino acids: CASSLAISGRLTAGNTEAFF.

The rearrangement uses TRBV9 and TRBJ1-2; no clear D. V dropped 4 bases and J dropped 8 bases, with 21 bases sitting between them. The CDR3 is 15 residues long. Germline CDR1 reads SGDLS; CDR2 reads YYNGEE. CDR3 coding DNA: TGTGCCAGCAGCCCCCGCAATGAGCCTTTAGTAGGCTACACCTTC. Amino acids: CASSPRNEPLVGYTF. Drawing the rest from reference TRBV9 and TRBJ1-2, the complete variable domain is DSGVTQTPKHLITATGQRVTLRCSPRSGDLSVYWYQQSLDQGLQFLIQYYNGEERAKGNILERFSAQQFPDLHSELNLSSLELGDSALYFCASSPRNEPLVGYTFGSGTRLTVV.

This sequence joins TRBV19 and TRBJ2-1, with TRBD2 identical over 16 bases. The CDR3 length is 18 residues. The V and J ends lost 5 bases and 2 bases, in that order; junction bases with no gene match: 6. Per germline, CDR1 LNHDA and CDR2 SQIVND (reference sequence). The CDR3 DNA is TGTGCCAGTAGTCTCGGGACTAGCGGGGGGGCCCCCTACAATGAGCAGTTCTTC. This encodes CASSLGTSGGAPYNEQFF.

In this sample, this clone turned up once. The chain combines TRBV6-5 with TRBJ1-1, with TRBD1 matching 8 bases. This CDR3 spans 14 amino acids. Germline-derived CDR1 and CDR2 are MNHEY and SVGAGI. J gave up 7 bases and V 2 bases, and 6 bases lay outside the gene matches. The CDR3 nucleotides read TGTGCCAGCAGTTACCCGGACAGGGTTGATGAAGCTTTCTTT. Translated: CASSYPDRVDEAFF.

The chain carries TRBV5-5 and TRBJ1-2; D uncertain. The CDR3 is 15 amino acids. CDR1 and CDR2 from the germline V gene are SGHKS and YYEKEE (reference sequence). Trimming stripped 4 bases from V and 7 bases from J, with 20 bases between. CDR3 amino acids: CASSPAGVGLGGYTF. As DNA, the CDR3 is TGTGCCAGCAGCCCAGCCGGTGTAGGACTGGGTGGCTACACCTTC.

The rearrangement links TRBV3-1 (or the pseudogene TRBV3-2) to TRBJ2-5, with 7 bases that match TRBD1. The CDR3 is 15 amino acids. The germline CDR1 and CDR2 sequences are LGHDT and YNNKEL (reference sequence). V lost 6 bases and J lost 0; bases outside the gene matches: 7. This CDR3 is CASSQTGNYQETQYF. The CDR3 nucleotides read TGTGCCAGCAGTCAGACAGGGAACTACCAAGAGACCCAGTACTTC.

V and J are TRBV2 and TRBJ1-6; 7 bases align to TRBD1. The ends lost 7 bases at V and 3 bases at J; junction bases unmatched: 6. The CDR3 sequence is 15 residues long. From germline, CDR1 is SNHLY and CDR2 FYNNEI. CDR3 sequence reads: CASIGRQGYNSPLHF. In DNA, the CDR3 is TGTGCCAGCATAGGCCGACAGGGCTATAATTCACCCCTCCACTTT. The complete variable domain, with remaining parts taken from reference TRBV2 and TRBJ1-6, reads EPEVTQTPSHQVTQMGQEVILRCVPISNHLYFYWYRQILGQKVEFLVSFYNNEISEKSEIFDDQFSVERPDGSNFTLKIRSTKLEDSAMYFCASIGRQGYNSPLHFGNGTRLTVT.

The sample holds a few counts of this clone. Written as DNA, the CDR3 is TGTGCCAGCAGCCAAGATCGGGGACAGTTCTACGAGCAGTACTTC. This encodes CASSQDRGQFYEQYF. The rearrangement joins TRBV4-2 to TRBJ2-7; 7 bases match TRBD1. This CDR3 is built from 15 residues. The germline CDR1 and CDR2 sequences are LGHNA and YNFKEQ. J was trimmed by 3 bases and V by 0 bases; bases with no gene match: 5.